The 5 T cell receptor beta chains below all came from one sample that was sequenced in a study of cytomegalovirus exposure and HLA in healthy donors. With 60 Vbeta and 13 Jbeta primers, the PCR was carried out. The method was immunoSEQ multiplex PCR; TCRdb's version includes in-frame clones alone and lacks a portion of them. The table shows more than 80,000 clones, with roughly 73% occurring only once. Sequenced input: PBMCs. The receptor source for this set is a middle-aged man in good health and CMV-seronegative.

The DNA of the CDR3 is TGTGCCAGCATCGATTGGGGGCCAGCTAACTATGGCTACACCTTC. Translating it yields CASIDWGPANYGYTF. V and J are TRBV6-6 and TRBJ1-2, with TRBD1 as a possible D gene (6 bases). Germline-derived CDR1 and CDR2 are MNHNY and SVGAGI (reference sequence). V was trimmed by 7 bases and J by 0 bases, leaving 15 bases between them. The CDR3 length is 15 residues.

The chain combines TRBV9 with TRBJ1-1; 10 positions match TRBD1. Per the germline V gene, CDR1 is SGDLS and CDR2 is YYNGEE. V was clipped by 4 bases and J by 3 bases; unmatched bases: 6. The CDR3 spans 15 residues. The CDR3 region is CASSRTGGPDTEAFF. DNA for the CDR3: TGTGCCAGCAGCCGGACAGGGGGTCCGGACACTGAAGCTTTCTTT.

V and J are TRBV9 and TRBJ2-2, with 12 positions matching TRBD2. The CDR3 runs 18 residues. After removal of 0 bases from V and 0 bases from J, the junction contained 3 bases not matched to a gene. Germline V gives CDR1 SGDLS, CDR2 YYNGEE. CDR3 residues: CASSVALAGGANTGELFF. The CDR3, as DNA: TGTGCCAGCAGCGTAGCACTAGCGGGGGGAGCGAACACCGGGGAGCTGTTTTTT.

The chain links TRBV5-1 to TRBJ2-7, with 13 positions matching TRBD2. CDR3 length equals 17 residues. The V and J ends lost 4 bases and 4 bases, in that order; junction bases with no gene match: 11. CDR1 is SGHRS, CDR2 YFSETQ, per germline. CDR3 region: CASSQTGTSGAPYEQYF. DNA of the CDR3: TGCGCCAGCAGCCAGACCGGGACTAGCGGGGCGCCTTACGAGCAGTACTTC.

The V call is TRBV10-2, the J call TRBJ2-5, with D unresolved. The CDR3 consists of 9 residues. The germline V and J ends were trimmed by 10 bases and 3 bases, with 3 bases remaining between them. CDR1 and CDR2 from the germline V gene are WSHSY and SAAADI. The CDR3 here is CATKETQYF. The DNA of the CDR3 is TGCGCCACCAAAGAGACCCAGTACTTC.